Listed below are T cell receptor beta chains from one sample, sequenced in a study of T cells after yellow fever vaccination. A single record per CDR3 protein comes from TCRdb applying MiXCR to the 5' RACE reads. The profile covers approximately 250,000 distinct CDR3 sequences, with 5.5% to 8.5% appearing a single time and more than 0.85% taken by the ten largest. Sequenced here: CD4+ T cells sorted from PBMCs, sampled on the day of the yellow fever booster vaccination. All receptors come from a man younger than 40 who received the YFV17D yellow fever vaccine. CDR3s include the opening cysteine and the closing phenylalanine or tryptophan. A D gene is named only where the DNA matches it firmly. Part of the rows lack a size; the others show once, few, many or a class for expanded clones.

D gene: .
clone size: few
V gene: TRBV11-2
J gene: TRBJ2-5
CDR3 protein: CASTITPPPGLCRETQYF
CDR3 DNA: TGTGCCAGCACCATCACACCCCCCCCAGGGCTTTGCAGAGAGACCCAGTACTTC

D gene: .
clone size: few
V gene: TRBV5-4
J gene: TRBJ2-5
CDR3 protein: CASRESPQETQYF
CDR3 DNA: TGTGCCAGCCGAGAGTCTCCCCAAGAGACCCAGTACTTC

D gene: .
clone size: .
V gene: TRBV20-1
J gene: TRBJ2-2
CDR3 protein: CSASKDTGELFF
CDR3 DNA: TGCAGTGCTAGTAAGGACACCGGGGAGCTGTTTTTT

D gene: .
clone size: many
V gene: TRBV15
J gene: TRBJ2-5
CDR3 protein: CATSTHQETQYF
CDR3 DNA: TGTGCCACCAGCACGCATCAAGAGACCCAGTACTTC

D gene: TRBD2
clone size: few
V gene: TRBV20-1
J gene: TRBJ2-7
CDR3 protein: CSAGGLANTYEQYF
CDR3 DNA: TGCAGTGCGGGGGGACTAGCGAATACCTACGAGCAGTACTTC

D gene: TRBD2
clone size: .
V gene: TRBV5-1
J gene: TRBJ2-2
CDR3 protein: CASRFTSGSTGELFF
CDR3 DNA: TGCGCCAGCAGATTCACTAGCGGGAGTACCGGGGAGCTGTTTTTT

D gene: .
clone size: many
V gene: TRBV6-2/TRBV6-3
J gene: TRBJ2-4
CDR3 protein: CASSYTREGAGNIQYF
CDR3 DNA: TGTGCCAGCAGTTACACCAGGGAGGGGGCCGGAAACATTCAGTACTTC

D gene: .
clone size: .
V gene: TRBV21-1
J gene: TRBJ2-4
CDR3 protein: CASSPPGGSAKNIQYF
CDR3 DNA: TGTGCCAGCAGCCCCCCGGGGGGCTCCGCCAAAAACATTCAGTACTTC

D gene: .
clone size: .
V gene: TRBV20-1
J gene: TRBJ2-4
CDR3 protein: CSARDWTGAAKNIQYF
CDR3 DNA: TGCAGTGCTAGAGATTGGACGGGAGCGGCCAAAAACATTCAGTACTTC

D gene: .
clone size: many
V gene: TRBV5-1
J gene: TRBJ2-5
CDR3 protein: CASSPPVPQETQYF
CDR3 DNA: TGCGCCAGCAGCCCCCCTGTGCCACAAGAGACCCAGTACTTC

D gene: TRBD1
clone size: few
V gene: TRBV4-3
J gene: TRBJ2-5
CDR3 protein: CASSQGQGQQTQYF
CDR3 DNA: TGCGCCAGCAGCCAAGGACAGGGCCAACAGACCCAGTACTTC

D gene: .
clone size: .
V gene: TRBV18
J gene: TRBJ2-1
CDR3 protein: CASSQKEYEQFF
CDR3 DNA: TGTGCCAGCTCACAAAAGGAATATGAGCAGTTCTTC

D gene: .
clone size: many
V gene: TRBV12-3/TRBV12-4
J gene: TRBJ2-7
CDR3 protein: CASSLSSSDYEQYF
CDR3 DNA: TGTGCCAGCAGTTTGAGCTCCAGCGACTACGAGCAGTACTTC

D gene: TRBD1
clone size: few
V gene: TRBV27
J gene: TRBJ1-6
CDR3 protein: CASKPGQGYNSPLHF
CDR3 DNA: TGTGCCAGCAAACCGGGACAGGGATATAATTCACCCCTCCACTTT

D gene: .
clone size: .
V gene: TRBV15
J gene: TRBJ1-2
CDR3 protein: CATSSGGQPEAGYGYTF
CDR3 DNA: TGTGCCACCAGCAGTGGTGGACAGCCAGAAGCAGGCTATGGCTACACCTTC

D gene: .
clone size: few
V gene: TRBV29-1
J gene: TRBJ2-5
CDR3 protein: CSVKGPQETQYF
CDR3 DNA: TGCAGCGTGAAGGGACCGCAAGAGACCCAGTACTTC

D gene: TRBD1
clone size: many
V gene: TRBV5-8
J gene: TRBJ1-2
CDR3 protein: CASSLALTGRTYGYTF
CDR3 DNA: TGTGCCAGCAGCTTGGCTTTGACAGGGAGGACCTATGGCTACACCTTC

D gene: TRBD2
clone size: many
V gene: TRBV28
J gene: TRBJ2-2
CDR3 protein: CASTLSSGGNTGELFF
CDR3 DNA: TGTGCCAGCACCCTGAGTAGCGGGGGGAACACCGGGGAGCTGTTTTTT

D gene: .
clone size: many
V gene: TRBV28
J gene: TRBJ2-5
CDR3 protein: CASIVSTPPWTQYF
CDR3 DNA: TGTGCCAGCATAGTCTCAACACCCCCCTGGACCCAGTACTTC

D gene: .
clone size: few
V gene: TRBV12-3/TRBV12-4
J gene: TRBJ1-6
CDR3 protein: CASSPRQSSYNSPLHF
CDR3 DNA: TGTGCCAGCAGTCCCCGACAGAGCTCCTATAATTCACCCCTCCACTTT

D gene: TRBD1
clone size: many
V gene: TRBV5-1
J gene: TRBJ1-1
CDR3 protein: CASSVSQGATEAFF
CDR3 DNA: TGCGCCAGCAGCGTGTCACAGGGGGCCACTGAAGCTTTCTTT

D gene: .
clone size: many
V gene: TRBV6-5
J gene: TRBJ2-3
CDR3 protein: CASSLVSNPSTDTQYF
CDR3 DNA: TGTGCCAGCAGTTTAGTTAGCAATCCTAGCACAGATACGCAGTATTTT

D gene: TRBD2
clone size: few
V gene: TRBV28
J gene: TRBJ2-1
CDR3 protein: CASSESGRSYNEQFF
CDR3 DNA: TGTGCCAGCAGTGAGAGCGGGAGGTCCTACAATGAGCAGTTCTTC

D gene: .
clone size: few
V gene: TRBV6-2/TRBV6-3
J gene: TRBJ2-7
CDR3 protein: CASSYRTGRDEQYF
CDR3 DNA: TGTGCCAGCAGTTACCGCACGGGGCGTGACGAGCAGTACTTC

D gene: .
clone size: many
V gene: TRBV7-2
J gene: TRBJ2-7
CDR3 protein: CASSFEAGYEQYF
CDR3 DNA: TGTGCCAGCAGCTTTGAAGCAGGGTACGAGCAGTACTTC

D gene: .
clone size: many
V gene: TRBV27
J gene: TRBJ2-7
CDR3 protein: CASSSPSPAYEQYF
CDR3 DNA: TGTGCCAGCAGTTCCCCGTCCCCCGCCTACGAGCAGTACTTC

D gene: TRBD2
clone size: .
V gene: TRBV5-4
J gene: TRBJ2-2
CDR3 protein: CASSLSGGSGTGELFF
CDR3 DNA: TGTGCCAGCAGCTTGAGCGGGGGTAGCGGGACCGGGGAGCTGTTTTTT

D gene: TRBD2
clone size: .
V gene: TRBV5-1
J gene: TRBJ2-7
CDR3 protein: CASSPTSPGGRYEQYF
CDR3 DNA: TGCGCCAGCAGCCCAACCTCTCCCGGCGGGAGATACGAGCAGTACTTC

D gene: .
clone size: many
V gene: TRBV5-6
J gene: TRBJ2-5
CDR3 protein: CASSLLSTETQYF
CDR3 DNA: TGTGCCAGCAGCTTGTTGAGCACAGAGACCCAGTACTTC

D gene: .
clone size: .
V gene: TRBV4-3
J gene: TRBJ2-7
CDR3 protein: CASSQDFQGPYEQYF
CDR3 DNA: TGCGCCAGCAGCCAAGATTTTCAGGGGCCCTACGAGCAGTACTTC

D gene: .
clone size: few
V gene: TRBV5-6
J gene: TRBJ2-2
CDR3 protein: CASTLLSGTGELFF
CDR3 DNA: TGTGCCAGCACTCTTCTTAGCGGAACCGGGGAGCTGTTTTTT

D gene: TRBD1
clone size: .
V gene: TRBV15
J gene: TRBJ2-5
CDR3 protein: CATSRDLDRAGETQYF
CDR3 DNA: TGTGCCACCAGCAGAGATCTCGACAGGGCGGGTGAGACCCAGTACTTC